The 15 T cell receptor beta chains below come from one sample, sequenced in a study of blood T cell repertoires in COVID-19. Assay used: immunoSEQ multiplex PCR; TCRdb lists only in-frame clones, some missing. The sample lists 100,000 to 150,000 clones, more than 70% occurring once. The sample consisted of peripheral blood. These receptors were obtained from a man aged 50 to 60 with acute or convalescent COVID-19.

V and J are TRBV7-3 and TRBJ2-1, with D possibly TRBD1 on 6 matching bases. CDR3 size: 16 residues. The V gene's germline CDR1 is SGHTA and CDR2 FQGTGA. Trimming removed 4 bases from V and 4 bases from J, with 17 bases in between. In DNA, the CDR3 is TGTGCCAGCAGCTCCTTGACCGGACAGAATTACAATGAGCAGTTCTTC. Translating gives CASSSLTGQNYNEQFF.

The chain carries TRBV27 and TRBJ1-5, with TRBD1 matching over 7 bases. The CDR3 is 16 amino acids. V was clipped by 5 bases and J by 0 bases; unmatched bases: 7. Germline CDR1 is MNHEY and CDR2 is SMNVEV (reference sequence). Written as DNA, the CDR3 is TGTGCCAGCAGTAGGACAGGAGGATATAGCAATCAGCCCCAGCATTTT. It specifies CASSRTGGYSNQPQHF.

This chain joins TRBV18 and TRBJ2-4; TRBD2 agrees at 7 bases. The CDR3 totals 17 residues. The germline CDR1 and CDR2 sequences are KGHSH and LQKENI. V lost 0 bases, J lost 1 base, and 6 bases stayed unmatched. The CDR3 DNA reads TGTGCCAGCTCACCACCACGCGGGAGTTCGGCCAAAAACATTCAGTACTTC. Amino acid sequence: CASSPPRGSSAKNIQYF.

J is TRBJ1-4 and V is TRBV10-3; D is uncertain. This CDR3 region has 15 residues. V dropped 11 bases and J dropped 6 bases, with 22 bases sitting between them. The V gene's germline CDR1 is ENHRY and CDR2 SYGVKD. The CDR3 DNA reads TGTGCCTTCCCCGGGTCGTGGAGGGTCGATGAAAAACTGTTTTTT. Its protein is CAFPGSWRVDEKLFF.

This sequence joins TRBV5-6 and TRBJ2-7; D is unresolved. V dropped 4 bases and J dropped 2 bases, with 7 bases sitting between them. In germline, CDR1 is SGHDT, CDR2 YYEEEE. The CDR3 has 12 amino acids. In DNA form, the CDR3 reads TGTGCCAGCAGCCAGGAAACCTACGAGCAGTACTTC. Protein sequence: CASSQETYEQYF.

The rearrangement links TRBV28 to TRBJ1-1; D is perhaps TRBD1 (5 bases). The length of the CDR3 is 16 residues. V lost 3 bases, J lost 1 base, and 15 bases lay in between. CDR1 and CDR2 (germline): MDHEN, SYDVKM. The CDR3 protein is CASSFLQVVRNTEAFF. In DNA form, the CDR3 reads TGTGCCAGCAGTTTTTTACAGGTAGTTAGGAACACTGAAGCTTTCTTT. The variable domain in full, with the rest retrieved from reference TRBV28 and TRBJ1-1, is DVKVTQSSRYLVKRTGEKVFLECVQDMDHENMFWYRQDPGLGLRLIYFSYDVKMKEKGDIPEGYSVSREKKERFSLILESASTNQTSMYLCASSFLQVVRNTEAFFGQGTRLTVV.

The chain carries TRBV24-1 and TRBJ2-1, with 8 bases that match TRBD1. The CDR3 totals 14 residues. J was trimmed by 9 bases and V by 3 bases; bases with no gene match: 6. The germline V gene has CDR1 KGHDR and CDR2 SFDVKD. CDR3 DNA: TGTGCCACCAGTGATAGGTCTGGGACAGGTGAGCAGTTCTTC. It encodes CATSDRSGTGEQFF.

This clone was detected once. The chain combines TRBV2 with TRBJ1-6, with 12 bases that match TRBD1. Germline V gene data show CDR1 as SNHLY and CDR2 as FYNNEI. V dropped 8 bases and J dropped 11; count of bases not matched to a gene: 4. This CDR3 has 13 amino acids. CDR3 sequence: CASAGTGGAPLHF. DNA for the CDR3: TGTGCCAGCGCCGGGACAGGGGGCGCACCCCTCCACTTT.

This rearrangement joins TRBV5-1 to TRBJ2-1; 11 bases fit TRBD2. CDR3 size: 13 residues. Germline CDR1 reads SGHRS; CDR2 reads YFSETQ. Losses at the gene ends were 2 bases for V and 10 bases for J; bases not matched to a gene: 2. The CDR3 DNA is TGCGCCAGCAGCTTCCTAGCGGGAGGCGAGCAGTTCTTC. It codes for CASSFLAGGEQFF.

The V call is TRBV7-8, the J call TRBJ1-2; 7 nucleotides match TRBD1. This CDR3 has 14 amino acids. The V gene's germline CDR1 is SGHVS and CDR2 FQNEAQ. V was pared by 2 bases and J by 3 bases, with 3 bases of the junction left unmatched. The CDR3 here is CASSLYRGDYGYTF. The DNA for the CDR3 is TGTGCCAGCAGCTTATACAGGGGCGACTATGGCTACACCTTC.

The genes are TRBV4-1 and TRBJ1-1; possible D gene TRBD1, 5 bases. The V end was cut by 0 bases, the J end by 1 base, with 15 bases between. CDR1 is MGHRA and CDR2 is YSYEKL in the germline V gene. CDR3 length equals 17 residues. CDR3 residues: CASSQDKGLNRNTEAFF. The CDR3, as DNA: TGCGCCAGCAGCCAAGATAAGGGGTTGAACAGGAACACTGAAGCTTTCTTT.

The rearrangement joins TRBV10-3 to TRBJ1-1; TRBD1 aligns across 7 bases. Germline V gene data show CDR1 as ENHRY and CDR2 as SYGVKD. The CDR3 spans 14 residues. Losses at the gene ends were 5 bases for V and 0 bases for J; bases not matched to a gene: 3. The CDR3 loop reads CAISTGALNTEAFF. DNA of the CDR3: TGTGCCATCAGTACAGGGGCCCTGAACACTGAAGCTTTCTTT.

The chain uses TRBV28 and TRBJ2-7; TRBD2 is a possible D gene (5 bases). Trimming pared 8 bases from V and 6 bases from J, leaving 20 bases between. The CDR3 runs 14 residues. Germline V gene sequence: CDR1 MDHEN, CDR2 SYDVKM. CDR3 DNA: TGTGCCAGCTCCCGGGGTGGAGGCTTGGGCGAGCAGTACTTC. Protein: CASSRGGGLGEQYF.

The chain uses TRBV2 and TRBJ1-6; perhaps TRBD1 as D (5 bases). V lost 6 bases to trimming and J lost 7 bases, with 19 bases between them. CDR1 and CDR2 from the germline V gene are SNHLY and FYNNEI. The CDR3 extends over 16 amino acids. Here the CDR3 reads CASRIGTSTENSPLHF. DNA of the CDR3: TGTGCCAGCAGAATCGGGACTTCCACTGAAAATTCACCCCTCCACTTT.

The chain's CDR3 is CASSLEGVLVTYGYTF. The CDR3 DNA is TGTGCCAGCAGCCTCGAGGGCGTCCTAGTTACTTATGGCTACACCTTC. The gene calls are TRBV3-1 (or the pseudogene TRBV3-2) and TRBJ1-2; D unclear. V lost 4 bases to trimming and J lost 5 bases, with 20 bases between them. The CDR3 is 16 residues long. CDR1 LGHDT and CDR2 YNNKEL come from the germline V gene (reference sequence).